The subject of this entry is one T cell receptor beta chain. Its matching antigen is unknown. Primers for the PCR totalled 60 Vbeta and 13 Jbeta. Clones were read by immunoSEQ multiplex PCR, and TCRdb kept only the in-frame ones, dropping some. The table includes 110,000 or so clones, around 72% detected once. This entry comes from a study of cytomegalovirus exposure and HLA in healthy donors. Study-level results: Later analysis suggested most CMV-associated TCR beta chains were HLA-restricted. It was approximately 160 TCR beta chains that were listed as cytomegalovirus-associated. Other equally common chains were less clonally expanded than HLA-associated TCR beta chains, a later analysis showed.

The CDR3 extends over 15 amino acids. V dropped 2 bases and J dropped 1 base, with 11 bases sitting between them. The germline V gene encodes CDR1 SGHDN and CDR2 FVKESK. The sequenced sample was PBMCs. The receptor's source is a male donor in good health and CMV-seronegative. The V call is TRBV14, the J call TRBJ2-5; a weak D match, TRBD1 (5 bases). CDR3 region: CASSQQGAAQETQYF. The CDR3 DNA reads as TGTGCCAGCAGCCAACAAGGGGCTGCCCAAGAGACCCAGTACTTC.